These 26 T cell receptor beta chains were all obtained from the same sample, sequenced in a study of Ad26.COV2.S vaccination and SARS-CoV-2 variants. Treatment given: roughly 18 received Ad26.COV2.S at low or high dose, single or two shots; about 5 received placebo; per-sample allocation not given. Collection of samples fell on day 63 after the first vaccine or placebo injection. Measured with immunoSEQ multiplex PCR; TCRdb has only the in-frame clones, and not every one. This table has 450,000 to 550,000 clones, 80% to 90% appearing once. The specimen comprised peripheral blood, sampled in a trial of Ad26.COV2.S vaccine versus placebo. The receptor set was obtained from a person between 18 and 59 years old who received the Ad26.COV2.S COVID-19 vaccine or a placebo.

The chain combines TRBV18 with TRBJ2-7, with a tentative D call TRBD2 (7 bases). CDR1 is KGHSH, CDR2 LQKENI, per germline. The V and J ends lost 3 bases and 2 bases respectively, with 14 bases between them. This CDR3 contains 15 residues. The CDR3 is CASSPSRGDTYEQYF. Written as DNA, the CDR3 is TGTGCCAGCTCACCCTCCCGGGGGGACACCTACGAGCAGTACTTC.

This chain connects TRBV5-1 to TRBJ1-1; D is perhaps TRBD1 (5 bases). The CDR3 has 17 amino acids. V gave up 0 bases and J gave up 4 bases, with 19 bases separating them. The germline V gene encodes CDR1 SGHRS and CDR2 YFSETQ. This chain's CDR3 is CASSLERDPHSGTEAFF. The CDR3 DNA sequence: TGCGCCAGCAGCTTGGAGAGGGACCCACACAGCGGCACTGAAGCTTTCTTT.

V gene TRBV3-1 (or the pseudogene TRBV3-2) combines with J gene TRBJ2-1, with D perhaps matching TRBD2 (5 bases). The germline CDR1 and CDR2 sequences are LGHDT and YNNKEL (reference sequence). The CDR3 spans 14 residues. V lost 1 base, J lost 5 bases, and 9 bases lay in between. DNA for the CDR3: TGTGCCAGCAGCCAAGCGACTACCCACAATGAGCAGTTCTTC. This gives the protein CASSQATTHNEQFF.

This clone has more than one count but fewer than ten. The chain recombines TRBV27 with TRBJ1-6; D gene uncertain. CDR3 size: 15 residues. V was shortened by 8 bases and J by 9 bases, with 20 bases between the two germline ends. Germline V gene data show CDR1 as MNHEY and CDR2 as SMNVEV (reference sequence). The CDR3 spells CASGYYTSGGSPLHF. The CDR3 region has the DNA TGTGCCAGCGGGTATTACACGAGCGGAGGTTCACCCCTCCACTTT.

The chain couples TRBV7-3 to TRBJ2-3, with a tentative D call TRBD1 (5 bases). The CDR3 length is 15 residues. Germline CDR1 is SGHTA and CDR2 is FQGTGA. Trimming took off 2 bases at V and 3 bases at J, with 12 bases between the two ends. In nucleotides, the CDR3 is TGTGCCAGCAGCTTAGGGCAGGGCTCAACAGATACGCAGTATTTT. Its protein product is CASSLGQGSTDTQYF.

The rearrangement uses TRBV7-2 and TRBJ2-3; no clear D gene. This CDR3 spans 13 amino acids. Between the trimmed V and J ends, which lost 4 bases and 6 bases, there was a span of 11 bases. The V gene's germline CDR1 is SGHTA and CDR2 FQGNSA. The CDR3 DNA sequence: TGTGCCAGCAGCTCCGACCCAGGTGATACGCAGTATTTT. Translating it yields CASSSDPGDTQYF.

The genes are TRBV28 and TRBJ2-7; 8 bases map to TRBD1. From germline, CDR1 is MDHEN and CDR2 SYDVKM. V shed 2 bases and J 11 bases; nucleotides not matched to a gene: 20. This CDR3 contains 17 residues. The CDR3 DNA reads as TGTGCCAGCAGTTTAAACTCGCGGACCCTCAGGGGGCAGAGGAAGTACTTC. As protein: CASSLNSRTLRGQRKYF.

The J gene is TRBJ1-1, the V gene TRBV4-1; 9 nucleotides match TRBD1. The CDR3 is made up of 16 amino acids. J was trimmed by 0 bases and V by 3 bases; bases with no gene match: 5. CDR1 is MGHRA and CDR2 is YSYEKL in the germline V gene. CDR3 coding DNA: TGCGCCAGCAGCCAGGGGGGACAGGGATTGAACACTGAAGCTTTCTTT. It translates to CASSQGGQGLNTEAFF.

The chain joins TRBV6-6 to TRBJ1-4; no reliable D call. V shed 2 bases and J shed 5 bases, with 15 bases lying between them. There are 16 residues in the CDR3. Per germline, CDR1 MNHNY and CDR2 SVGAGI (reference sequence). CDR3 in amino acids: CASSYVVLAVNEKLFF. The CDR3 nucleotides are TGTGCCAGCAGTTACGTTGTCCTAGCGGTAAATGAAAAACTGTTTTTT.

The chain uses TRBV4-2 and TRBJ1-5, with 8 bases identical to TRBD1. Germline assignment: CDR1 LGHNA and CDR2 YNFKEQ. CDR3 length equals 18 residues. V shed 2 bases and J 3 bases; nucleotides not matched to a gene: 12. As DNA, the CDR3 is TGTGCCAGCAGCCAAACCTCGGACAGGGAAGTTCTCAATCAGCCCCAGCATTTT. Its protein is CASSQTSDREVLNQPQHF.

The chain uses TRBV6-5 and TRBJ1-1; D is ambiguous. This CDR3 is 13 amino acids long. CDR1 and CDR2 from the germline V gene are MNHEY and SVGAGI. V was clipped by 1 base and J by 3 bases, with 6 bases between them. In nucleotides, the CDR3 is TGTGCCAGCAGTTACTGGAGGGACACTGAAGCTTTCTTT. Its protein is CASSYWRDTEAFF.

V and J are TRBV24-1 and TRBJ2-7; D remains unclear. V was shortened by 0 bases and J by 0 bases, with 5 bases between the two germline ends. The germline V gene has CDR1 KGHDR and CDR2 SFDVKD. The CDR3 sequence is 14 residues long. CDR3 bases: TGTGCCACCAGTGATTTGCGGAACTCCTACGAGCAGTACTTC. Its translation is CATSDLRNSYEQYF.

This clone was picked up a small number of times. The chain combines TRBV7-2 with TRBJ2-7; 7 bases line up with TRBD1. The germline gives CDR1 SGHTA, CDR2 FQGNSA. V gave up 5 bases and J gave up 7 bases; unmatched junction bases: 11. The CDR3 contains 14 residues. CDR3 amino acids: CASSLGQASREQYF. As DNA, the CDR3 is TGTGCCAGCAGCCTCGGACAGGCGTCGAGGGAGCAGTACTTC. The whole variable domain, remainder taken from reference TRBV7-2 and TRBJ2-7, is GAGVSQSPSNKVTEKGKDVELRCDPISGHTALYWYRQSLGQGLEFLIYFQGNSAPDKSGLPSDRFSAERTGGSVSTLTIQRTQQEDSAVYLCASSLGQASREQYFGPGTRLTVT.

V and J are TRBV11-3 and TRBJ2-2, with TRBD2 matching 7 bases. The CDR3 is 15 amino acids. V lost 1 base to trimming and J lost 3 bases; unmatched junction nucleotides: 2. Per germline, CDR1 SGHNT and CDR2 YENEEA. CDR3 coding DNA: TGTGCCAGCAGCTTAGGAGGGAGGGACACCGGGGAGCTGTTTTTT. Amino acid sequence: CASSLGGRDTGELFF.

CDR3 nucleotide sequence: TGTGCCATCAGTGAAGCTGGGGATAATGAAAAACTGTTTTTT. Translation: CAISEAGDNEKLFF. J is TRBJ1-4 and V is TRBV10-3; D gene ambiguous. This CDR3 is built from 14 residues. Germline V lookup: CDR1 ENHRY, CDR2 SYGVKD. Trimming removed 3 bases from V and 4 bases from J, with 9 bases in between.

This clone was recorded at least ten times. This chain connects TRBV19 to TRBJ2-7; a possible D gene is TRBD2 (5 bases). The CDR3 runs to 14 residues. Germline V gene lookup returns CDR1 LNHDA and CDR2 SQIVND (reference sequence). With 5 bases removed from V and 1 base from J, the gap between germline ends came to 12 bases. In DNA, the CDR3 is TGTGCCAGTAGTCTCCGCTCGGGATCCTACGAGCAGTACTTC. Encoded protein: CASSLRSGSYEQYF.

The V gene is TRBV9, the J gene TRBJ2-7; TRBD2 agrees at 9 bases. Unmatched junction bases numbered 6, after V lost 6 bases and J lost 2 bases. This CDR3 has 14 residues. CDR1 SGDLS and CDR2 YYNGEE come from the germline V gene. The CDR3 here is CASNRAGGAYEQYF. As DNA, the CDR3 is TGTGCCAGCAATAGAGCGGGAGGCGCCTACGAGCAGTACTTC.

This chain uses TRBV19 with TRBJ1-5, with D perhaps matching TRBD1 (6 bases). Germline V gives CDR1 LNHDA, CDR2 SQIVND (reference sequence). There are 16 residues in the CDR3. V was trimmed by 7 bases and J by 0 bases, leaving 16 bases between them. Here the CDR3 reads CASNFRGRTSNQPQHF. CDR3 sequence (DNA): TGTGCCAGTAATTTCAGGGGCAGGACTAGCAATCAGCCCCAGCATTTT.

This sequence joins TRBV2 and TRBJ2-7, with 10 bases identical to TRBD1. This CDR3 region has 13 residues. The germline CDR1 and CDR2 sequences are SNHLY and FYNNEI. V was clipped by 6 bases and J by 5 bases; unmatched bases: 4. This chain's CDR3 is CASRDRGIHEQYF. The CDR3 DNA is TGTGCCAGCAGGGACAGGGGGATACACGAGCAGTACTTC.

The sample holds one count of this clone. The rearrangement links TRBV6-5 to TRBJ1-2; 9 bases line up with TRBD1. Germline CDR1 is MNHEY and CDR2 is SVGAGI. The CDR3 totals 15 residues. The V gene end was trimmed by 7 bases and the J gene end by 8 bases; junction bases not matched to a gene: 14. In nucleotides, the CDR3 is TGTGCCAGCACTCCTGGGGGACAGGGATTGCGGGGCTACACCTTC. Its protein product is CASTPGGQGLRGYTF.

V and J are TRBV4-3 and TRBJ2-2; a possible D gene is TRBD2 (5 bases). CDR3 length: 16 residues. Germline loops: CDR1 LGHNA, CDR2 YSLEER. The V and J ends lost 4 bases and 7 bases respectively, with 19 bases between them. The CDR3 region is CASSPQLLAGSGELFF. The CDR3 DNA reads as TGCGCCAGCAGCCCTCAATTACTTGCGGGCAGCGGGGAGCTGTTTTTT.

The chain uses TRBV4-2 and TRBJ2-3; 8 nucleotides match TRBD2. CDR1 and CDR2 from the germline V gene are LGHNA and YNFKEQ. Trimming took 3 bases from V and 14 from J; bases not matched to a gene: 10. The CDR3 sequence is 13 residues long. In DNA form, the CDR3 reads TGTGCCAGCAGCCACTCCGGGACTAGAAATGTGTATTTT. This sequence encodes CASSHSGTRNVYF.

This CDR3 is CASSLLQGEQYF. CDR3 coding DNA: TGTGCCAGCAGTTTGCTACAGGGGGAGCAGTACTTC. This rearrangement joins TRBV28 to TRBJ2-7; 7 bases match TRBD1. CDR3 length: 12 amino acids. The V and J ends lost 3 bases and 7 bases, in that order; junction bases with no gene match: 3. CDR1 and CDR2 from the germline V gene are MDHEN and SYDVKM.

The chain couples TRBV27 to TRBJ1-1; 11 nucleotides align to TRBD1. The CDR3 is 16 residues long. Trimming removed 3 bases from V and 5 bases from J; junction bases left unmatched: 8. Germline lookup yields CDR1 MNHEY and CDR2 SMNVEV (reference sequence). The CDR3, as DNA: TGTGCCAGCAGTTTTGGGACAGGGGGTGGAAAAACTGAAGCTTTCTTT. Protein product: CASSFGTGGGKTEAFF.

The V and J genes are TRBV5-6 and TRBJ1-5; possibly TRBD1 for D (6 bases). Trimming cost V 4 bases and J 7 bases, with 12 bases left between them. Germline CDR1 reads SGHDT; CDR2 reads YYEEEE. There are 13 residues in the CDR3. CDR3 sequence (DNA): TGTGCCAGCAGCCCGGGGGCTGGACAGCCCCAGCATTTT. Its protein is CASSPGAGQPQHF.

The chain employs TRBV7-8 and TRBJ2-1, with 9 bases matching TRBD2. With V trimmed by 5 bases and J by 7 bases, 6 bases remained unmatched. This CDR3 contains 14 residues. CDR1 and CDR2 from the germline V gene are SGHVS and FQNEAQ. This chain's CDR3 is CASSPETSGNEQFF. CDR3 DNA sequence: TGTGCCAGCAGCCCGGAGACTAGCGGTAATGAGCAGTTCTTC.